The rows below give T cell receptor beta chains drawn from one sample of a study of T cells after yellow fever vaccination. TCRdb independently ran MiXCR on the 5' RACE reads; one entry per CDR3 protein. Seen here are 400,000 to 650,000 distinct CDR3 sequences, around a fifth observed once, and the top ten hold about 17%. Material: PBMCs, obtained roughly 23 days after the first yellow fever vaccination. These receptors all stem from a man aged 18-30 years who received the YFV17D yellow fever vaccine. CDR3s include the opening cysteine and the closing phenylalanine or tryptophan. The D gene is left open where the match is weak. Expanded clones are given a class, and other clones once, few, many or no size at all.

d_gene: .; v_gene: TRBV7-6; j_gene: TRBJ2-2; abundance: few; CDR3aa: CASSPKGANTGELFF; CDR3nt: TGTGCCAGCAGTCCTAAGGGGGCGAACACCGGGGAGCTGTTTTTT
d_gene: TRBD1; v_gene: TRBV11-1; j_gene: TRBJ1-3; abundance: .; CDR3aa: CASSPGQGRKEAGNTIYF; CDR3nt: TGTGCCAGCAGCCCCGGACAGGGACGGAAAGAGGCTGGAAACACCATATATTTT
d_gene: .; v_gene: TRBV9; j_gene: TRBJ2-1; abundance: .; CDR3aa: CDSSVATAYNEQFF; CDR3nt: TGTGACAGCAGCGTAGCGACCGCGTACAATGAGCAGTTCTTC
d_gene: TRBD1; v_gene: TRBV6-4; j_gene: TRBJ1-5; abundance: .; CDR3aa: CASSRRIPGQRKPQHF; CDR3nt: TGTGCCAGCAGTAGACGAATCCCGGGACAGAGAAAGCCCCAGCATTTT
d_gene: .; v_gene: TRBV5-1; j_gene: TRBJ1-5; abundance: many; CDR3aa: CASSLYGDNQPQHF; CDR3nt: TGCGCCAGCAGCTTGTACGGTGACAATCAGCCCCAGCATTTT
d_gene: .; v_gene: TRBV20-1; j_gene: TRBJ1-3; abundance: .; CDR3aa: CSARDRMSGNTIYF; CDR3nt: TGCAGTGCTAGAGATCGGATGTCTGGAAACACCATATATTTT
d_gene: TRBD1; v_gene: TRBV27; j_gene: TRBJ1-2; abundance: few; CDR3aa: CASSYREGAYGYTF; CDR3nt: TGTGCCAGCAGTTACCGGGAGGGGGCCTATGGCTACACCTTC
d_gene: .; v_gene: TRBV6-5; j_gene: TRBJ1-5; abundance: .; CDR3aa: CASSYQDGNQPQHF; CDR3nt: TGTGCCAGCAGTTACCAGGACGGCAATCAGCCCCAGCATTTT
d_gene: .; v_gene: TRBV14; j_gene: TRBJ2-5; abundance: few; CDR3aa: CASSQDVVRDRQETQYF; CDR3nt: TGTGCCAGCAGCCAAGATGTGGTGCGGGACAGACAAGAGACCCAGTACTTC
d_gene: TRBD2; v_gene: TRBV7-3; j_gene: TRBJ2-1; abundance: few; CDR3aa: CASTPSGGYNEQFF; CDR3nt: TGTGCCAGTACCCCTAGCGGGGGCTACAATGAGCAGTTCTTC
d_gene: TRBD1; v_gene: TRBV7-2; j_gene: TRBJ2-1; abundance: few; CDR3aa: CASSLGGAGGYNEQFF; CDR3nt: TGTGCCAGCAGCTTAGGGGGCGCAGGGGGATACAATGAGCAGTTCTTC
d_gene: TRBD1; v_gene: TRBV7-8; j_gene: TRBJ2-5; abundance: .; CDR3aa: CASSATGGSRQETQYF; CDR3nt: TGTGCCAGCAGCGCCACAGGGGGGAGTAGGCAAGAGACCCAGTACTTC
d_gene: .; v_gene: TRBV7-2; j_gene: TRBJ2-4; abundance: few; CDR3aa: CASSLNSKNIQYF; CDR3nt: TGTGCCAGCAGCTTAAACAGCAAAAACATTCAGTACTTC
d_gene: .; v_gene: TRBV4-2; j_gene: TRBJ1-4; abundance: .; CDR3aa: CASSQGRDEKLFF; CDR3nt: TGTGCCAGCAGCCAAGGAAGGGACGAAAAACTGTTTTTT
d_gene: .; v_gene: TRBV5-1; j_gene: TRBJ2-3; abundance: .; CDR3aa: CASSDVGHGPLNTDTQYF; CDR3nt: TGCGCCAGCAGCGACGTGGGACACGGACCCTTAAACACAGATACGCAGTATTTT